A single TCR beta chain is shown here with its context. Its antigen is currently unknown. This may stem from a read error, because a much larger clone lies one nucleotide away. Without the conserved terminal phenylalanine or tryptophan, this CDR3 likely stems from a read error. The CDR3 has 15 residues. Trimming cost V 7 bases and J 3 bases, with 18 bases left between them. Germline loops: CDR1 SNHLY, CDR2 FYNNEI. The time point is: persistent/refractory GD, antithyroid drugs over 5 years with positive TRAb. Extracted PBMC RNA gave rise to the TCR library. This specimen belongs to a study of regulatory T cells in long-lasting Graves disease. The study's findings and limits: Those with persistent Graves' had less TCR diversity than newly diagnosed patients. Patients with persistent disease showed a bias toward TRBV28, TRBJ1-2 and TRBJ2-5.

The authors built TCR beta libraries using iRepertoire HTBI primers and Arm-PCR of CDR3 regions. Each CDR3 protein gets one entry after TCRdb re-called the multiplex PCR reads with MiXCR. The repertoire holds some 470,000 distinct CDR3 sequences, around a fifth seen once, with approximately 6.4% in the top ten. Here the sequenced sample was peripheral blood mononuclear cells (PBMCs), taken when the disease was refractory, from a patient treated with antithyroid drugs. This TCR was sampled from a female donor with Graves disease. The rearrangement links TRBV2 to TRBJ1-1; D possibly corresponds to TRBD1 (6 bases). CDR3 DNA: TGTGCCAGCAATCCCATGGGGGGGACACACACTGAAGCTTTCCTT. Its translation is CASNPMGGTHTEAFL.